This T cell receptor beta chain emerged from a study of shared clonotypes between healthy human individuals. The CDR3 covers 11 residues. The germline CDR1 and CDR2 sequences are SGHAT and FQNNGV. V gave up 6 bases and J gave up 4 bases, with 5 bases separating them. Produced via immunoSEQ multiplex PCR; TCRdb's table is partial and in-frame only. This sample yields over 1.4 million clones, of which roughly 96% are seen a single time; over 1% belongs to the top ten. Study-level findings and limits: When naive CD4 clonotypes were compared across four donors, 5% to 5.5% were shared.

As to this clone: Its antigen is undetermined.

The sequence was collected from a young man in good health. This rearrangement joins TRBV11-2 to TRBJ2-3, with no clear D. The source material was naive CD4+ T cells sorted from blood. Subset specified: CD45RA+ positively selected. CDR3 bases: TGTGCCAGCAGACTCTCAGATACGCAGTATTTT. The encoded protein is CASRLSDTQYF. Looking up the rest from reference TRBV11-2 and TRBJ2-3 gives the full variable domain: EAGVAQSPRYKIIEKRQSVAFWCNPISGHATLYWYQQILGQGPKLLIQFQNNGVVDDSQLPKDRFSAERLKGVDSTLKIQPAKLEDSAVYLCASRLSDTQYFGPGTRLTVL.